These T cell receptor beta chains were read from a single sample in a study of sequential checkpoint blockade in melanoma. Profiling relied on immunoSEQ multiplex PCR, and the TCRdb table lists in-frame clones only, not all of them. This sample has 4,900 or so clones, with approximately 35% found just once. The source material was tumor tissue (inferred from file names), sampled from a patient given nivolumab and ipilimumab in sequence. These receptors all come from a human donor with melanoma. CDR3s include the opening cysteine and the closing phenylalanine or tryptophan. The order of the fields is CDR3 DNA, CDR3 protein, clone size, D gene, J gene, V gene. D genes are given only for firm matches. Clone size appears in some rows only: once, few, many, or a class for an expanded clone.

cdr3_nt: TGTGCCAGCAGCGTTGCCCCGGGGGCGCAATACGAGCAGTACTTC
cdr3_aa: CASSVAPGAQYEQYF
clone_size: .
d_call: .
j_call: TRBJ2-7
v_call: TRBV9

cdr3_nt: TGTGCCAGCTCACCGGAGCACAATCAGCCCCAGCATTTT
cdr3_aa: CASSPEHNQPQHF
clone_size: .
d_call: .
j_call: TRBJ1-5
v_call: TRBV18

cdr3_nt: TGTGCCAGCAGCTCGAGACAGGGTAGCTCTGGAAACACCATATATTTT
cdr3_aa: CASSSRQGSSGNTIYF
clone_size: .
d_call: TRBD1
j_call: TRBJ1-3
v_call: TRBV11-3

cdr3_nt: TGTGCCAGCAGCCCCCCGTGGGCCGGGGAGCTGTTTTTT
cdr3_aa: CASSPPWAGELFF
clone_size: few
d_call: .
j_call: TRBJ2-2
v_call: TRBV6-8

cdr3_nt: TGTGCCAGCAGCACCGGGACAGGGGGCTATTCACCCCTCCACTTT
cdr3_aa: CASSTGTGGYSPLHF
clone_size: few
d_call: TRBD1
j_call: TRBJ1-6
v_call: TRBV6-8

cdr3_nt: TGTGCCTGGGCCAGGAGTTCCTACAATGAGCAGTTCTTC
cdr3_aa: CAWARSSYNEQFF
clone_size: .
d_call: .
j_call: TRBJ2-1
v_call: TRBV30

cdr3_nt: TGTGCCAGCCCTCAAACCCTCTATGGACCCACCCAGTACTTC
cdr3_aa: CASPQTLYGPTQYF
clone_size: .
d_call: .
j_call: TRBJ2-5
v_call: TRBV6-8

cdr3_nt: TGTGCCAGCAGCCTGGGACTAGCGGGGATCGATGAGCAGTTCTTC
cdr3_aa: CASSLGLAGIDEQFF
clone_size: medium-sized
d_call: TRBD2
j_call: TRBJ2-1
v_call: TRBV2

cdr3_nt: TGTGCCTCGGGGGGCCATCCAGATACGCAGTATTTT
cdr3_aa: CASGGHPDTQYF
clone_size: few
d_call: .
j_call: TRBJ2-3
v_call: TRBV9

cdr3_nt: TGTGCCAGCAGTGAAGCCCTGAATTACAGGGACACTGAAGCTTTCTTT
cdr3_aa: CASSEALNYRDTEAFF
clone_size: .
d_call: .
j_call: TRBJ1-1
v_call: TRBV9

cdr3_nt: TGCAGTGGCGCCGGGGGGGGCCACAATGAGCAGTTCTTC
cdr3_aa: CSGAGGGHNEQFF
clone_size: .
d_call: TRBD2
j_call: TRBJ2-1
v_call: TRBV29-1